The present T cell receptor beta chain was sequenced within a study of T cell responses to AZD1222 COVID-19 vaccine. Regarding the study as a whole: Recipients of two AZD1222 doses showed rising Spike-specific TCR breadth and depth. The sample set comprised mostly white British donors with more females, and clonal diversity was possibly underestimated.

Second-dose timings of about 4 or about 12 weeks were pooled. Produced via immunoSEQ multiplex PCR; TCRdb's table is partial and in-frame only. The sample consists of over 130,000 clones, more than 85% of them appearing once. Regarding this clone: Its specificity is unknown.

The source was peripheral blood, collected 28 days after the second AZD1222 dose. The TCR was taken from an adult who received the AZD1222 COVID-19 vaccine.

In nucleotides, the CDR3 is TGTGCCAGCAGCTGGGGTGAAGAGACCCAGTACTTC. Its translation: CASSWGEETQYF. V is TRBV5-4 and J is TRBJ2-5; D is ambiguous. CDR1 is SGHNT and CDR2 is YYREEE in the germline V gene (reference sequence). This CDR3 comprises 12 residues. Trimming removed 3 bases at V and 3 bases at J, with 6 bases between.